This TCR beta chain stems from a study of molecular identifiers for immune sequencing clone quantification (dated by TCRdb to 2016 to 2019). The study in broad terms: In a replicate experiment, RNA from roughly 21,000 or 96,000 naive CD8 T cells was split into five aliquots, four of which were sequenced. CD8 T cells were used in a methods study to benchmark molecular-identifier clustering-based TCR repertoire sequencing (MIDCIRS) and TCR RNA copy counting.

Study-wide conclusions, independent of this receptor: Modeling indicated roughly 3.3 TCR RNA copies recovered per cell, compared with about 10 by digital PCR, which implies a capture efficiency of approximately 30%. Spiked-in Jurkat TCR RNA equivalent to a single cell was reported to be detectable even among 850,000 to 1,000,000 naive CD8 T cells. Clones above 20 RNA copies held over 98% of molecules in CMV-specific effector cells but under 1% in naive cells. When barcode sub-clustering was omitted, TCR diversity was inflated by chimeric consensus sequences, with chimeras reaching as high as 47%. Naive libraries contained spiked-in Jurkat TCR RNA (10 copies' worth), which is not part of the donor repertoire. Highly expanded clone sizes could be underestimated if identical TCR molecules share a barcode.

Receptor libraries were prepared by PCR. For sequencing, a NextSeq 500 was employed. Bulk TCR libraries were generated as previously described, with the TCR primers listed in Table S5 used. Total RNA was purified with the Qiagen AllPrep DNA/RNA kit. Before analysis, reads from multiple sequencing runs of one library were combined. From the authors' description of their analysis: Reads were retained only if the reads had an exact TCR constant sequence, and the retained reads were trimmed to 150 nt and grouped according to their 12-nt molecular barcodes. Within each barcode group, reads were sub-clustered at a 15% Levenshtein threshold, and quality-weighted consensus sequences were built per RNA molecule. Non-functional sequences were filtered out, along with any lower-count sequence sitting one edit away from another sequence. Based on fitting two negative binomial distributions, any barcode sub-cluster with under 20% of the maximum read count was discarded. Starting from the raw public reads, TCRdb applied fastp trimming at Q25, assembled clones with MiXCR and retained in-frame beta chains. Each entry merges the rows of one CDR3 protein and shows their most common DNA and genes. What appears here as the V and J calls and clone size reflects TCRdb's work, not the paper's. The sample includes 85,000 to 130,000 distinct CDR3 sequences, with roughly a third observed a single time. Clones ranked in the top ten supply under 5.5% of the sample.

Libraries of naive CD8 T cells were generated from roughly 21,000 to 960,000 sorted cells, with 10%, 30% or 50% of the purified RNA used. On a BD FACSAria II, naive CD8 T cells were FACS-sorted as CD8+CD4-CCR7+CD45RA+ and collected into RLT Plus buffer. To test detection sensitivity, Jurkat RNA equivalent to over 8 TCR copies was spiked into samples of about 19,000-1,000,000 naive CD8 T cells. Enrichment of CD8 T cells was performed with RosetteSep CD8+ T Cell Enrichment Cocktail and Ficoll-Paque, after which ACK red cell lysis was carried out. Trimming removed 6 bases from V and 2 bases from J, leaving 13 bases between the germline ends. The CDR3 sequence runs 14 residues, both termini included. Kept here is only the CDR3 DNA, which spans 42 bases and is read in frame from base 1. As for this clonotype: Its antigen specificity is not known. This likely comes from a read error, as the CDR3 has no conserved phenylalanine or tryptophan at its end.

The sample was naive CD8+ T cells from blood, with Jurkat cell RNA spiked in. This specimen's cell subset or site label, per the study, means: FACS-sorted CD8+CD4-CCR7+CD45RA+ naive T cells. The TCR sequence derives from a human donor in good health. Some libraries in this study had Jurkat cell RNA spiked in. The sequence links TRBV12-3 or TRBV12-4 to TRBJ1-2; the D segment could be TRBD1, given 5 matching bases. The nucleotide sequence reads as follows: TGTGCCAGCAGGCGGACATCCGGGAACTATGGCTACACCATC. Translated, this gives CASRRTSGNYGYTI.